This TCR beta chain was identified during a study of T cell repertoires in cytomegalovirus infection. Study background: CMV infection plus the matching HLA type was flagged by public TCR beta signatures. Study results and caveats: CMV-specific HLA-C-restricted TCR beta clonotypes dominated the ex vivo response. Cumulated frequencies of public TCR beta families served to identify carriers of CMV plus the relevant HLA.

V shed 3 bases, J shed 4 bases, and the junction held 5 bases outside the gene matches. The CDR3 spans 15 residues. Germline V gives CDR1 SGHTA, CDR2 FQGNSA. TCRdb recomputed calls from the reads with MiXCR, one row per CDR3 protein. This table has more than 650,000 distinct CDR3 sequences, about 40% appearing once. This clonotype came up many times. Its cognate antigen is unknown. Source material: PBMCs. The sequence derives from a human donor in good health (CMV status not recorded). Some clones in this sample may be carry-over from other donors' samples. The rearrangement links TRBV7-2 to TRBJ1-4; TRBD1 agrees at 7 bases. CDR3 sequence reads: CASSFRDSVNEKLFF. CDR3 nucleotide sequence: TGTGCCAGCAGCTTCCGGGACAGCGTTAATGAAAAACTGTTTTTT. Full variable domain (rest looked up from reference TRBV7-2 and TRBJ1-4): GAGVSQSPSNKVTEKGKDVELRCDPISGHTALYWYRQSLGQGLEFLIYFQGNSAPDKSGLPSDRFSAERTGGSVSTLTIQRTQQEDSAVYLCASSFRDSVNEKLFFGSGTQLSVL.